This T cell receptor beta chain was observed in a study of blood T cell repertoires in COVID-19. Study background: Both acute and convalescent COVID-19 samples were obtained from the United States, Italy and Spain.

Authors' processing steps: Reference gene primers were amplified, and this amplification served to estimate nucleated cell counts. The data were produced by immunoSEQ multiplex PCR, yet TCRdb's version contains in-frame clones alone and is incomplete. V, J and clone size were drawn from that table, and D and trimming were deduced from the DNA. Of 180,000 or so clones detected, around 82% appear once; the ten largest clones hold more than 8%. The CDR3 loop spans 16 amino acids. Trimming took 6 bases from V and 0 from J, leaving 17 bases between them. In germline, CDR1 is KGHSH, CDR2 LQKENI. The rearrangement joins TRBV18 to TRBJ2-5, with TRBD1 as a possible D gene (5 bases). The sample taken for sequencing was peripheral blood. This clonotype was obtained from an elderly woman with acute or convalescent COVID-19. The CDR3 DNA reads TGTGCCAGCTCCCCTGCGACAGCGAGGTACCAAGAGACCCAGTACTTC. It is translated as CASSPATARYQETQYF.